These T cell receptor beta chains were read from a single sample in a study of cytomegalovirus exposure and HLA in healthy donors. Sequencing was performed with immunoSEQ multiplex PCR; in TCRdb, only in-frame clones are kept and a portion is missing. Among about 220,000 clones listed, about 93% were seen once. Sequencing was carried out using PBMCs. The origin of the receptors is a woman aged 18-29 years in good health and CMV-seronegative. Each CDR3 is given with its conserved first and last residue. Fields, in order: clone size, V gene, D gene, J gene, CDR3 protein, CDR3 DNA. A D gene is named only where the DNA matches it firmly. Expanded clones are given a class, and other clones once, few, many or no size at all.

NA	TRBV7-9	TRBD1	TRBJ1-5	CASSLGGQGEISNQPQHF	TGTGCCAGCAGCTTAGGCGGACAGGGGGAAATTAGCAATCAGCCCCAGCATTTT
NA	TRBV7-6	TRBD1	TRBJ2-7	CASSLGAGGEQYF	TGTGCCAGCAGCTTAGGGGCAGGGGGCGAGCAGTACTTC
NA	TRBV23-1	NA	TRBJ1-4	CASSRVGDNQKKKLFF	TGCGCCAGCAGTAGAGTAGGGGACAACCAAAAGAAAAAACTGTTTTTT
NA	TRBV2	TRBD1	TRBJ2-7	CASSLIRDSMSYEQYF	TGTGCCAGCAGCCTAATCCGGGACAGTATGTCCTACGAGCAGTACTTC
medium-sized	TRBV25-1	NA	TRBJ1-5	CASSEGEGTSNQPQHF	TGTGCCAGCAGTGAGGGAGAAGGTACGAGCAATCAGCCCCAGCATTTT
once	TRBV19	NA	TRBJ2-2	CASSTGVSTGELFF	TGTGCCAGTAGTACAGGGGTCAGCACCGGGGAGCTGTTTTTT
once	TRBV27	NA	TRBJ1-2	CASSTGGHGYTF	TGTGCCAGCAGCACGGGGGGGCACGGCTACACCTTC
few	TRBV5-4	NA	TRBJ1-1	CASSKAGPAGDTEAFF	TGTGCCAGCAGCAAAGCTGGGCCTGCGGGCGACACTGAAGCTTTCTTT
NA	TRBV5-1	TRBD1	TRBJ2-7	CASSRRTGTYEQYF	TGCGCCAGCAGCCGTAGGACAGGGACCTACGAGCAGTACTTC
few	TRBV30	TRBD1	TRBJ1-1	CAWSYRTGAWNTEAFF	TGTGCCTGGAGCTACCGGACAGGGGCATGGAACACTGAAGCTTTCTTT
NA	TRBV4-2	NA	TRBJ2-3	CASSQEGRSTPTDTQYF	TGTGCCAGCAGCCAAGAGGGGCGATCAACCCCGACAGATACGCAGTATTTT
NA	TRBV6-5	NA	TRBJ2-1	CASSTTGLPREQFF	TGTGCCAGCAGTACGACGGGACTCCCAAGGGAGCAGTTCTTC
few	TRBV9	TRBD2	TRBJ2-1	CASSGTSGSSLYHNEQFF	TGTGCCAGCAGTGGGACTAGCGGGAGTAGTCTTTACCACAATGAGCAGTTCTTC
NA	TRBV28	TRBD1	TRBJ1-2	CASYRDRGTSNYGYTF	TGTGCCAGCTACCGGGACAGGGGCACTTCTAACTATGGCTACACCTTC
NA	TRBV7-9	NA	TRBJ2-5	CASSAQGRWETQYF	TGTGCCAGCAGCGCCCAGGGGAGATGGGAGACCCAGTACTTC
NA	TRBV9	NA	TRBJ1-4	CASSASGDMTNEKLFF	TGTGCCAGCAGCGCCTCGGGGGATATGACTAATGAAAAACTGTTTTTT
NA	TRBV4-1	NA	TRBJ2-7	CASSQERSSGPYEQYF	TGCGCCAGCAGCCAAGAGCGATCCAGCGGGCCCTACGAGCAGTACTTC
NA	TRBV4-1	TRBD2	TRBJ2-3	CASSQDLAGGLDTQYF	TGCGCCAGCAGCCAAGATCTAGCGGGAGGCCTAGATACGCAGTATTTT
NA	TRBV4-1	NA	TRBJ1-2	CASSQPGRGLYGYTF	TGCGCCAGCAGCCAACCGGGGAGGGGACTCTATGGCTACACCTTC
NA	TRBV7-3	NA	TRBJ1-3	CASSLMAADSGNTIYF	TGTGCCAGCAGCTTAATGGCGGCGGACTCTGGAAACACCATATATTTT
NA	TRBV5-1	TRBD1	TRBJ2-2	CASSLGQNRGTGELFF	TGCGCCAGCAGCTTGGGACAGAACAGGGGCACCGGGGAGCTGTTTTTT
medium-sized	TRBV6-1	NA	TRBJ1-3	CASSESGTGNTIYF	TGTGCCAGCAGTGAGTCAGGGACTGGAAACACCATATATTTT
NA	TRBV6-6	NA	TRBJ1-3	CASRADSFSGNTIYF	TGTGCCAGCAGGGCTGACAGTTTCTCTGGAAACACCATATATTTT
NA	TRBV7-7	NA	TRBJ2-7	CASSDGWGQYEQYF	TGTGCTAGCAGCGACGGTTGGGGACAATACGAGCAGTACTTC
once	TRBV27	TRBD2	TRBJ2-2	CASSLTSGANTGELFF	TGTGCCAGCAGTCTGACTAGCGGAGCGAACACCGGGGAGCTGTTTTTT
NA	TRBV19	TRBD2	TRBJ2-2	CASSPGLAGTGELFF	TGTGCCAGTAGTCCAGGACTAGCGGGCACCGGGGAGCTGTTTTTT
NA	TRBV28	NA	TRBJ1-4	CASSGQNEKLFF	TGTGCCAGCAGTGGGCAGAATGAAAAACTGTTTTTT
once	TRBV30	NA	TRBJ2-1	CAWTRGSYNEQFF	TGTGCCTGGACAAGGGGATCCTACAATGAGCAGTTCTTC
NA	TRBV27	TRBD2	TRBJ2-1	CASNDFGRAANEQFF	TGTGCCAGCAACGACTTCGGGAGGGCGGCCAATGAGCAGTTCTTC
once	TRBV28	NA	TRBJ2-7	CASSLTGEWYEQYF	TGTGCCAGCAGTTTGACGGGAGAGTGGTACGAGCAGTACTTC
NA	TRBV7-6	TRBD2	TRBJ2-3	CASSLLAGGTDTQYF	TGTGCCAGCAGCTTATTAGCGGGGGGCACAGATACGCAGTATTTT
NA	TRBV13	NA	TRBJ2-7	CASSLYGDTNYEQYF	TGTGCCAGCAGCTTATACGGGGACACCAACTACGAGCAGTACTTC
NA	TRBV27	NA	TRBJ2-7	CASSDRDGGYEQYF	TGTGCCAGCAGTGACAGGGATGGAGGGTACGAGCAGTACTTC
NA	TRBV11-3	NA	TRBJ2-7	CASSLEQGSYEQYF	TGTGCCAGCAGCTTAGAGCAGGGCTCCTACGAGCAGTACTTC
NA	TRBV9	NA	TRBJ2-1	CASSYREFVYNEQFF	TGTGCCAGCAGCTACCGGGAATTTGTCTACAATGAGCAGTTCTTC
NA	TRBV5-4	NA	TRBJ2-3	CASSSEAEQYF	TGTGCCAGCAGCTCGGAGGCTGAGCAGTATTTT
NA	TRBV4-1	NA	TRBJ1-3	CASSQEGPHSGNTIYF	TGCGCCAGCAGCCAAGAGGGGCCGCACTCTGGAAACACCATATATTTT
NA	TRBV30	NA	TRBJ1-6	CAWSPDNSPLHF	TGTGCCTGGAGTCCTGATAATTCACCCCTCCACTTT
NA	TRBV9	NA	TRBJ2-1	CASSTRQATGGNEQFF	TGTGCCAGCAGCACCCGACAGGCCACGGGAGGCAATGAGCAGTTCTTC
NA	TRBV6-4	TRBD2	TRBJ2-1	CASQASSGDPNEQFF	TGTGCCAGCCAAGCCTCCAGCGGGGACCCCAATGAGCAGTTCTTC
once	TRBV7-8	NA	TRBJ2-2	CASSPGVGELFF	TGTGCCAGCAGCCCCGGGGTTGGGGAGCTGTTTTTT
NA	TRBV29-1	NA	TRBJ1-1	CSAGDGGATEAFF	TGCAGCGCGGGGGATGGGGGGGCCACTGAAGCTTTCTTT
NA	TRBV7-2	TRBD1	TRBJ1-3	CASSYGTAGNTIYF	TGTGCCAGCAGCTACGGGACAGCTGGAAACACCATATATTTT
NA	TRBV6-1	TRBD1	TRBJ1-4	CASSGGTGIEKLFF	TGTGCCAGCAGTGGAGGGACAGGGATTGAAAAACTGTTTTTT
NA	TRBV5-4	TRBD2	TRBJ2-1	CASPGLAGGVANEQFF	TGTGCCAGTCCGGGACTAGCGGGAGGGGTGGCCAATGAGCAGTTCTTC
NA	TRBV30	TRBD1	TRBJ1-3	CAGGQGSSGNTIYF	TGTGCCGGAGGACAGGGAAGCTCTGGAAACACCATATATTTT
NA	TRBV7-8	NA	TRBJ2-7	CASSLGHRSYEQYF	TGTGCCAGCAGCTTAGGTCACAGATCCTACGAGCAGTACTTC
NA	TRBV28	TRBD2	TRBJ2-1	CASSLPAGEREQFF	TGTGCCAGCAGTTTGCCAGCGGGAGAGCGGGAGCAGTTCTTC
NA	TRBV18	TRBD1	TRBJ1-2	CASSPVRGQGSYTF	TGTGCCAGCTCACCAGTACGGGGACAGGGCTCCTACACCTTC
once	TRBV5-1	NA	TRBJ2-6	CASRSLTVGSSGANVLTF	TGCGCCAGCAGGAGCCTGACAGTTGGAAGCTCTGGGGCCAACGTCCTGACTTTC
NA	TRBV7-9	TRBD2	TRBJ2-6	CASSGSGRATGANVLTF	TGTGCCAGCAGCGGTAGCGGGAGGGCGACTGGGGCCAACGTCCTGACTTTC
once	TRBV5-6	TRBD1	TRBJ2-2	CASSWSTGGSTGELFF	TGTGCCAGCAGCTGGTCGACAGGGGGCTCCACCGGGGAGCTGTTTTTT
NA	TRBV21-1	NA	TRBJ1-2	CASSKGTGGRYGYTF	TGTGCCAGCAGCAAAGGGACAGGGGGTAGGTATGGCTACACCTTC
NA	TRBV6-5	NA	TRBJ1-1	CASSYFRVMNTEAFF	TGTGCCAGCAGTTACTTCCGGGTAATGAACACTGAAGCTTTCTTT
NA	TRBV30	NA	TRBJ2-7	CAWSVQFEGYEQYF	TGTGCCTGGAGTGTACAGTTCGAGGGCTACGAGCAGTACTTC